This record looks at one TCR beta chain sequence and its context. In the same sample, other DNA sequences code for this CDR3. The table came from immunoSEQ multiplex PCR; TCRdb's copy has only in-frame clones and leaves some out. The sample includes 170,000 or so clones, 80% to 95% of them seen just once. This sample is part of a study of control samples from healthy donors and cancer patients. CDR1 and CDR2 (germline): KGHSH, LQKENI. The CDR3 sequence is 11 residues long. Trimming took 9 bases from V and 0 from J, leaving 4 bases between them. The source material was blood. The chain couples TRBV18 to TRBJ2-3; no definite D call. The clonotype comes from a young man in good health. CDR3: CASSSTDTQYF. CDR3 in DNA: TGTGCCAGTTCTAGCACAGATACGCAGTATTTT.